The clone carrying this T cell receptor beta chain was seen more than once but under ten times. Antigen: not known. Indicated time point: patch test 1, 2 weeks after DPC sensitization. The treatment here: therapeutic diphenylcyclopropenone sensitization with weekly scalp DPC. These data belong to a study of human T cells and chemical hapten exposure. Overall study findings and caveats: Unchanged with DPC sensitization were TCRs above 1 in 1000 frequency.

The CDR3 contains 17 residues. The V gene end was trimmed by 5 bases and the J gene end by 0 bases; junction bases not matched to a gene: 13. CDR1 is DFQATT and CDR2 is SNEGSKA in the germline V gene (reference sequence). From the RACE reads, TCRdb called clonotypes with MiXCR, one entry per CDR3 protein. Of around 120,000 distinct CDR3 sequences detected, 12% appear once; the ten largest clones hold 1.4%. The source is a woman aged 50 to 65 with alopecia areata. Some clones in this sample may be carry-over from other donors' samples. J is TRBJ2-3 and V is TRBV20-1; the match to TRBD1 covers 8 bases. The source was whole blood, collected in connection with sensitization to the hapten diphenylcyclopropenone (DPC). The CDR3 protein is CSALLVRTGPSTDTQYF. CDR3 sequence (DNA): TGCAGTGCTCTGCTGGTAAGGACAGGGCCAAGCACAGATACGCAGTATTTT.